Reported below is one T cell receptor (beta chain). This clone is a singleton in its sample. Its antigen remains undetermined. Base qualities are not at hand, and no much larger clone is one base apart. Trimming removed 3 bases from V and 0 bases from J, leaving 4 bases between the germline ends. The CDR3 numbers 13 residues from cysteine through phenylalanine. Of the read, only the CDR3 DNA is kept; its 39 bases are in frame from base 1. CDR1 and CDR2 (MNHEY, SMNVEV) derive from the germline V gene (reference sequence). The data are from a study of T cell responses to AZD1222 COVID-19 vaccine (dated by TCRdb to 2020 to 2023). About the investigation overall: A total of 233 trial participants underwent TCR sequencing, of whom 207 received two doses of AZD1222 and some 26 received two doses of the MenACWY control vaccine. Enrollment into the trials was organized by age into subgroups of 18-55, 56-69 and 70-plus years, and those subgroups contained roughly 150, 30 and 60 TCR-sequenced participants, respectively. Findings and caveats that apply to the study as a whole: A significant rise in spike-specific TCR breadth and depth was observed after two AZD1222 doses relative to day 0 and relative to MenACWY recipients. Participants were mostly white British and included more females than males, and it was suggested by the authors that clonal diversity may have been underestimated. Conclusions about previously exposed vaccinees were limited because only six AZD1222 recipients were SARS-CoV-2 seropositive at baseline. Nearly half of unique spike-specific TCRs reportedly recognized epitopes outside regions mutated in the B.1.351 and B.1.1.7 variants. CD4 TCRs associated with the vaccine covered the entire spike protein, and the dominant responses were in regions 160-218 and 743-854. In the small 56-69-year group, the increase in depth fell short of significance, most likely because of low power. No day 14 peak-response samples were available, so repertoires were characterized only after the peak T cell response.

Interpreted using the paper, the time point label stands for: about 28 days (+/-7) after the second vaccine dose. AZD1222 recipients with second doses at about 4 weeks or about 12 weeks were pooled, because spike-specific TCR depth and breadth did not differ between schedules. Vaccinee samples came from UK trials COV001 and COV002, including a single-blind randomized controlled phase 2/3 trial of AZD1222 (ChAdOx1 nCoV-19) in healthy adults. Trial participant PBMC samples were collected at day 0 and day 28 after the second dose for TCRbeta chain sequencing. The CDR3 regions of human TCRbeta chains were subjected to immunosequencing. The original pipeline was this. Repertoire TCRs were matched against a reference library of SARS-CoV-2-specific TCRs generated with the MIRA antigen-specificity platform. Breadth meant the fraction of unique TCRs that were SARS-CoV-2-associated, whereas depth meant the fraction of total T cells that were SARS-CoV-2-associated. Each spike-specific TCR was assigned to its reactive spike region and to a CD4 or CD8 class using the MIRA data. Log10-transformed breadth and depth values were compared by one-way ANOVA with Sidak's multiple comparisons tests. The table was pulled from immuneACCESS by TCRdb, which kept in-frame rearrangements only. Such tables lose some clones; where checked, under half of the loss comes from unresolved V genes, and the rest has no known cause. Clonal size and the V and J genes are those of that table, whereas D and trimming came from the DNA. A total of about 150,000 clones appear in this sample, roughly nine tenths of them only once. The biggest ten clones account for about 3.8% of the sample.

Specimen: peripheral blood, collected 28 days after the second AZD1222 dose. This sequence was found in an adult who received the AZD1222 COVID-19 vaccine. The chain employs TRBV27 and TRBJ2-3, with the D segment identity uncertain. For the CDR3, the sequence is CASSLSSTDTQYF. The DNA sequence follows: TGTGCCAGCAGTTTGTCCAGCACAGATACGCAGTATTTT.